The TCR beta chain under discussion was sequenced for a study of control samples from healthy donors and cancer patients. CDR3 length: 16 residues. Libraries were prepared by immunoSEQ multiplex PCR; TCRdb keeps only in-frame clonotypes and omits some of them. Seen here are 110,000 to 150,000 clones, under 95% observed once, and the top ten hold around 12%. Sequenced sample: blood. This receptor was identified in a man aged 40-55 years in good health. The chain employs TRBV7-5 and TRBJ2-2; the table's D call, TRBD2, was not checked against the DNA. TRBV7-5 is a recognized pseudogene. The CDR3 DNA reads as TGTGCCAGAATCTCTCACGGGAGGGTGGACACCGGGGAGCTGTTTTTT. Amino acid sequence: CARISHGRVDTGELFF.